Sequencing of this TCR beta chain was carried out in a study of cytomegalovirus exposure and HLA in healthy donors (dated 2017 in TCRdb). The study in broad terms: In an earlier analysis of fewer than 750 of the donors, 276 Gb of sequence data and 95 million to 130 million unique TCR beta sequences from about 190 million T cells were reported. Using immunosequencing, the study profiled T cell repertoires from 640 or so subjects and related those repertoires to cytomegalovirus serostatus. HLA typing covered class I and class II loci at four-digit resolution. To predict cytomegalovirus infection status, the study brought together high-throughput TCR immunosequencing, statistical association of individual TCRs with disease status, and machine learning. All discovery cohort repertoires had been generated on a single sequencing platform. In an earlier analysis of more than 550 of the donors, high-throughput TCR beta sequencing was used to judge whether each TCR beta V gene segment behaved as functional or pseudogenic. A later analysis re-examined previously published TCR beta repertoires from more than 600 donors and added high-resolution HLA genotyping to investigate patterns of TCR occurrence. Four to six DR-DQ haplotypes were handled as single units for association and clustering, since linkage in the cohort was strong. Across around 400 genotyped donors of the cohort, an average of about 240,000 unique TCR beta nucleotide sequences per donor were sequenced, and about a sixth of those sequences were non-productive. Alongside the repertoire data, information on donor age, sex, ethnicity and CMV serostatus was compiled. A later genetic analysis used genome-wide SNP genotypes for 398 of the 666 donors, treating that subset as a discovery cohort. An early release covering over 500 HLA-typed donors comprised about 300 gigabases of sequencing data and roughly 86 million unique TCR sequences. The study was designed to test whether signatures of past pathogen exposure could be identified by cataloging public T cell receptors. The number of donors typed differed by locus, with roughly 629-640 for A, B, C, DRB1 and DQB1, 522 for DQA1, 600 to 610 for DPA1, and approximately 470 for DPB1. Rather than drawing on any new phenotypic data, the later analysis identified candidate immune exposures from TCR beta sequences and the way those sequences occurred across donors. In addition to the first cohort of several hundred subjects, a separate validation cohort of approximately 110 different subjects was used. Of the roughly 400 genotyped donors, over 65% fell in the genetic ancestry cluster associated with self-reported Caucasian donors.

The CDR3 starts with the cysteine, ends with the phenylalanine, and has 15 residues. The DNA shown is the 45-base CDR3, in frame from base 1. The junction shows trimming of 4 bases on V and 5 bases on J, and the gene matches do not reach 9 bases of it. Taken from the germline V gene, the CDR1 and CDR2 loops are SGHRS and YFSETQ. The cohort consisted of fewer than 700 healthy bone marrow donors. Cohort members were all nominally healthy when sampled, although unrecorded immune exposures were likely present. The donor was CMV seropositive and was included in the group of 290 or so seropositive cohort members. A peripheral blood sample was collected from each donor, and TCR beta sequencing was performed on peripheral blood mononuclear cells. The Qiagen DNeasy Blood Extraction Kit was used to extract genomic DNA from the blood cell samples. The investigation overall reported the following: Because counts were too low, 15 to 20 rarely observed V segments, including chromosome 9 orphons, were excluded from the earlier analysis of about 500 of the donors. CMV serostatus was the only immune exposure information available for the cohort. In a later analysis, most CMV-associated TCR beta chains were found to appear HLA-restricted, with HLA associations seemingly driven largely by CMV exposure. In a later analysis, HLA-associated TCR beta chains showed more clonal expansion and lower generation probabilities than non-associated chains that were equally common. In a later analysis, several top co-occurrence clusters were reported to appear linked to parvovirus B19, influenza, CMV and Epstein-Barr virus. Presence/absence analyses assumed roughly uniform sequencing depth across donors, an assumption that may not hold. A cluster of highly shared sequence variants was judged likely to be a technical artifact of the sequencing pipeline. Most TCR sequences were observed very rarely across donors, whereas some public TCRs were present in many individuals. Specific HLA alleles were associated with some 15,000 TCR beta sequences at a false discovery rate of 0.05 in a later analysis. A total of some 180 TCR beta chains were listed by the study as associated with cytomegalovirus. Only TCR beta chains were sequenced in this cohort, and the absence of alpha or paired-chain data limited detectable features. In a later analysis, the rate of TCR association differed among HLA loci, with DRB1 alleles having the most associated TCRs and HLA-C alleles having the fewest. Compared with the 666-donor mean, donors in an Asian-associated ancestry cluster had fewer N-insertions in productive TCRs, according to a later genetic analysis. In an earlier analysis of more than 500 of the donors, most TCR beta V segments appeared in productive rearrangements about 87% or about 30% of the time, broadly matching IMGT annotations. A further reported finding was that TCR beta sequences accurately predicted the HLA-A and HLA-B alleles for most subjects in the first cohort. In both the original and validation cohorts, the classifier was reported to diagnose cytomegalovirus status with high specificity and sensitivity. Because HLA typing was missing for some donors at each locus, association tests included only the typed subset. The 87-base-pair reads could not distinguish some IMGT-functional V segments, including TRBV6-2 and TRBV6-3, so those segments were excluded. In vitro tests confirmed that a few of the cytomegalovirus-associated TCR beta chains recognize cytomegalovirus antigens. The authors suggested that the approach could potentially be generalized to other disease states and immunological phenotypes. Correlated functional status among segregating V segments might be attributable to linkage disequilibrium, but an unknown experimental factor could not be ruled out. When HLA alleles, especially DR and DQ, strongly co-occurred, TCR associations were difficult to assign to individual alleles. V-gene and J-gene trimming of TCR beta chains was associated with a missense DCLRE1C variant in a later genetic analysis, and the association was replicated in an independent cohort.

The library was produced with the immunoSEQ multiplex PCR assay. A mixture of 60 forward primers for TCR Vbeta segments and 13 reverse primers for TCR Jbeta segments was used in the multiplex PCR. The CDR3 region of rearranged TCR beta genes was amplified from genomic DNA by a multiplex PCR assay. On the Illumina HiSeq System, the amplified TCR beta libraries were sequenced as 87-base-pair reads. In the authors' own workflow: A later analysis counted about 82 million unique TCR beta chains across the roughly 700 repertoires, and some 11 million of these chains were shared by at least two donors. Raw reads were error-corrected and collapsed into unique sequences with a nearest-neighbor algorithm that merged closely related sequences to remove PCR and sequencing errors. CDR3 sequences were aligned to IMGT reference sequences to assign V, D and J gene segments. Each retained sequence needed at least a six-nucleotide match to both a V gene segment and a J gene segment. A rearrangement was called productive if the CDR3 had no stop codons and remained in frame with V and J, and every other rearrangement was called non-productive. CDR3 was defined according to IMGT convention as the region running from the second conserved V-encoded cysteine to the conserved J-encoded phenylalanine. Sequences without an unambiguous match to a single V gene segment were excluded from the earlier analysis of almost 600 of the donors. In an earlier analysis of more than 500 of the donors, a V segment was called functional when productive rearrangements were above 56.7%, and segregating when the standard deviation between donors exceeded 5%. A statistical classification framework was built for diagnosing cytomegalovirus status from the catalog of TCR beta chain sequences. In a later analysis, V and J genes were assigned by comparing TCR nucleotide sequences against IMGT/GENE-DB human TR gene sequences. A later analysis assigned CDR3 sequences and most-parsimonious VDJ recombination scenarios with the TCRdist pipeline. In a later analysis, every TCR beta chain was defined by the combination of its CDR3 amino acid sequence and its V-gene family, and reads without a unique V-gene family were dropped. In a later analysis, some 600 highly shared, low-generation-probability nucleotide sequences were removed to address suspected cross-contamination and a sequencing artifact. In a later analysis, a clonal expansion index was calculated for each public chain from normalized within-repertoire ranks of inferred template counts. A later analysis computed generation probabilities with a VDJ recombination model fitted to out-of-frame rearrangements, and checked the results against IGoR. In a later analysis, hypergeometric tests were used to score TCR-TCR, TCR-HLA and TCR-CMV co-occurrence, with a repertoire-size bias correction applied to TCR pairs. False discovery rates were estimated in a later analysis by permuting HLA or CMV assignments 20 times. In a later analysis, co-occurring TCRs were grouped with DBSCAN, and TCRdist sequence similarity was added when clustering was performed within HLA-allele-positive subsets. Repertoires with fewer than 30,000 or more than 120,000 public chains were left out of co-occurrence clustering, as were about 5 repertoires with anomalous nucleotide sharing. The immuneACCESS repertoire file appears here via TCRdb, limited to in-frame rearrangements. These files lack a portion of the clones; in checked studies, under half of the deficit traces to unresolved V genes, and the cause of the others is not known. The V and J calls and the clone size are those of that table, but D and trimming were determined from the DNA. This sample gives 190,000 or so clones in total; under 85% of them show up just once. Of the sample, about a tenth is held by the ten largest clones.

The sample holds a few counts of this clone. Its antigen target is currently unknown. No base quality values were provided; no much bigger clone lies one nucleotide off. In this chain, TRBV5-1 is recombined with TRBJ2-1, and 7 junction bases match TRBD1. The clonotype was recovered from a woman in her 50s in good health and CMV-seropositive. The sample comprised PBMCs. The CDR3 protein is CASSPEGQPDNEQFF. Read as DNA, the sequence is TGCGCCAGCAGCCCAGAGGGACAGCCGGACAATGAGCAGTTCTTC.